This TCR beta chain is drawn from a study of tumour-infiltrating T cells in Burkitt lymphoma. The method was immunoSEQ multiplex PCR; TCRdb's version includes in-frame clones alone and lacks a portion of them. Counted here are about 2,300 clones, over 13% occurring once; the ten biggest clones make up roughly 10%. This clone has only a few counts. Specimen: tumor tissue from a relapse. The source is a human donor with relapsed Burkitt lymphoma.

In DNA, the CDR3 is TGTGCCTGGAGCGACGACAGGGACATATATTTT. It yields the protein CAWSDDRDIYF. This chain links TRBV30 with TRBJ1-3; 7 bases fit TRBD1. This CDR3 region has 11 residues. Germline V gene lookup returns CDR1 GTSNPN and CDR2 SVGIG (reference sequence). J lost 12 bases, V lost 3 bases, and 5 bases had no gene match. The whole variable domain, remainder taken from reference TRBV30 and TRBJ1-3, is SQTIHQWPATLVQPVGSPLSLECTVEGTSNPNLYWYRQAAGRGLQLLFYSVGIGQISSEVPQNLSASRPQDRQFILSSKKLLLSDSGFYLCAWSDDRDIYFGEGSWLTVV.